One sample yielded the 20 T cell receptor beta chains listed below, sequenced in a study of CD8 T cells in ankylosing spondylitis. TCRdb fed the 5' RACE reads into MiXCR, producing one record per CDR3 protein. The sample contains 220,000 or so distinct CDR3 sequences, more than 9% of which appear only once. Sequencing used blood, either unsorted or a sorted T cell fraction (not recorded which). The receptors derive from a male donor with ankylosing spondylitis or in good health (not recorded which).

This clonotype was observed a handful of times. The CDR3 DNA sequence: TGTGCCGCCTCCGGACCCCTGGGGGAGCAGTACTTC. Its protein product is CAASGPLGEQYF. The genes are TRBV6-6 and TRBJ2-7; D call uncertain. Germline V lookup: CDR1 MNHNY, CDR2 SVGAGI (reference sequence). Trimming removed 11 bases from V and 7 bases from J, with 18 bases in between. There are 12 residues in the CDR3.

This clonotype was detected ten times or more. The V call is TRBV20-1, the J call TRBJ2-7, with D possibly matching TRBD2 (6 bases). Germline CDR1 reads DFQATT; CDR2 reads SNEGSKA (reference sequence). Trimming took 4 bases from V and 2 from J, leaving 15 bases between them. The CDR3 runs 14 residues. CDR3 sequence reads: CSATKAGPPYEQYF. The DNA for the CDR3 is TGCAGTGCTACCAAGGCGGGGCCCCCCTACGAGCAGTACTTC.

This clonotype was observed many times. The rearrangement joins TRBV5-1 to TRBJ2-3, with TRBD1 matching over 9 bases. The CDR3 is made up of 16 amino acids. After removal of 9 bases from V and 7 bases from J, the junction contained 18 bases not matched to a gene. Germline values: CDR1 SGHRS, CDR2 YFSETQ. The CDR3 DNA sequence: TGCGCCACTAATCCGGGACAGGGTTATAATAAGAATACGCAGTATTTT. Amino acid sequence: CATNPGQGYNKNTQYF.

Many counts were recorded for this clonotype. At one of its ends the junction is not consistent with the germline gene, which may arise from a read error. This chain uses TRBV7-7 with TRBJ2-2; 9 bases line up with TRBD1. The germline CDR1 and CDR2 sequences are SSHAT and FNYEAQ (reference sequence). This CDR3 spans 15 amino acids. CDR3: CASSPTGGDTGELFF. The DNA for the CDR3 is TGTGCTAGCAGCCCGACAGGGGGGGACACCGGGGAGCTGTTTTTT.

The table lists this clonotype with many counts. The rearrangement uses TRBV6-6 and TRBJ1-6; D remains unclear. The CDR3 sequence is 12 residues long. CDR1 is MNHNY and CDR2 is SVGAGI in the germline V gene (reference sequence). Trimming removed 4 bases from V and 12 bases from J, with 10 bases in between. The CDR3 bases are TGTGCCAGCAGTTCCCGAAACGAACCCCTCCACTTT. Translation gives CASSSRNEPLHF.

The chain recombines TRBV5-1 with TRBJ2-1, with 12 bases fitting TRBD2. The CDR3 runs 17 residues. CDR1 and CDR2 (germline): SGHRS, YFSETQ. The V segment lost 0 bases and the J segment 7 bases; nucleotides outside the gene matches: 8. CDR3 protein: CASSLDGASGGANEQFF. DNA for the CDR3: TGCGCCAGCAGCTTGGATGGGGCTAGCGGGGGGGCGAATGAGCAGTTCTTC.

Comment on this clonotype: A read error is possible here, since a much larger clone lies one base away. The DNA of the CDR3 is TGCGCCAGCAGCTTTGACCGGGTCCAGTATTTT. This encodes CASSFDRVQYF. The chain links TRBV5-1 to TRBJ2-3; D call uncertain. Germline lookup yields CDR1 SGHRS and CDR2 YFSETQ. V lost 2 bases, J lost 12 bases, and 10 bases lay in between. This CDR3 is built from 11 residues.

Turning to this clonotype: A junction boundary mismatches the germline segment, possibly from a read error. The J gene is TRBJ2-5, the V gene TRBV3-1, with 9 nucleotides matching TRBD2. This CDR3 is built from 15 residues. Looked up from germline, CDR1 is LGHDT and CDR2 is YNNKEL (reference sequence). The chain's CDR3 is CTSSYSGGLQETQYF. As DNA, the CDR3 is TGTACCAGCAGCTATAGCGGGGGACTCCAAGAGACCCAGTACTTC.

This clonotype was detected ten times or more. The chain carries TRBV12-3 or TRBV12-4 and TRBJ2-7; a weak D match, TRBD2 (5 bases). The CDR3 has 12 amino acids. The V end lost 7 bases, the J end lost 7 bases, and 14 bases lay between the germline ends. CDR3 region: CASTQDRGEQYF. DNA for the CDR3: TGTGCCAGCACTCAAGATCGAGGGGAGCAGTACTTC.

This clonotype was seen repeatedly, ten times or more. V is TRBV2 and J is TRBJ2-2, with D uncertain. Germline V lookup: CDR1 SNHLY, CDR2 FYNNEI. V was shortened by 4 bases and J by 2 bases, with 5 bases between the two germline ends. This CDR3 region has 13 residues. CDR3: CASSGHNTGELFF. The CDR3 region has the DNA TGTGCCAGCAGTGGACACAACACCGGGGAGCTGTTTTTT.

In this sample, this clonotype turned up a few times. This rearrangement joins TRBV5-6 to TRBJ2-2; perhaps TRBD1 as D (6 bases). The CDR3 contains 14 residues. Trimming took off 3 bases at V and 3 bases at J, with 9 bases between the two ends. CDR1 is SGHDT and CDR2 is YYEEEE in the germline V gene. In DNA form, the CDR3 reads TGTGCCAGCAGCTGGTACAGGGACACCGGGGAGCTGTTTTTT. Encoded protein: CASSWYRDTGELFF.

In its sample, this clonotype was seen many times. The V call is TRBV7-2, the J call TRBJ2-5; 8 nucleotides align to TRBD1. Germline V gene sequence: CDR1 SGHTA, CDR2 FQGNSA. V lost 4 bases to trimming and J lost 2 bases; unmatched junction nucleotides: 3. This CDR3 is built from 14 residues. This chain's CDR3 is CASSSNRGQETQYF. The CDR3 bases are TGTGCCAGCAGCTCGAACAGGGGGCAAGAGACCCAGTACTTC.

This clonotype was detected a few times. The chain uses TRBV15 and TRBJ2-1; maybe TRBD1 (5 bases). Trimming removed 0 bases from V and 1 base from J, with 10 bases in between. The length of the CDR3 is 16 residues. Germline values: CDR1 LNHNV, CDR2 YYDKDF (reference sequence). The CDR3 DNA sequence: TGTGCCACCAGCAGAGATATCGGACATTCCTACAATGAGCAGTTCTTC. It yields the protein CATSRDIGHSYNEQFF.

The V gene is TRBV13, the J gene TRBJ2-7; the D gene is possibly TRBD1 (5 bases). Germline V gene sequence: CDR1 PRHDT, CDR2 FYEKMQ (reference sequence). V lost 5 bases to trimming and J lost 2 bases, with 16 bases between them. The CDR3 is 15 residues long. CDR3 sequence: CASSPWQGLTYEQYF. CDR3 coding DNA: TGTGCCAGCAGCCCCTGGCAGGGCCTAACCTACGAGCAGTACTTC.

This clonotype was seen ten or more times. The rearrangement links TRBV5-1 to TRBJ2-2; TRBD1 agrees at 8 bases. The CDR3 has 14 residues. J gave up 7 bases and V 6 bases, and 8 bases lay outside the gene matches. CDR1 and CDR2 (germline): SGHRS, YFSETQ. The CDR3 loop reads CASNPDRVGGELFF. The CDR3 DNA sequence: TGCGCCAGCAACCCGGACAGGGTGGGCGGGGAGCTGTTTTTT.

The J gene is TRBJ2-3, the V gene TRBV12-3 or TRBV12-4, with 8 bases fitting TRBD2. Trimming took 5 bases from V and 0 from J; bases not matched to a gene: 7. The CDR3 covers 16 residues. The CDR3 region is CASSRLSGVSTDTQYF. CDR3 nucleotides: TGTGCCAGCAGTCGCCTTAGCGGGGTGAGCACAGATACGCAGTATTTT.

Many counts were recorded for this clonotype. V usage is TRBV5-1 and J usage is TRBJ2-7, with 11 bases fitting TRBD2. This CDR3 spans 13 amino acids. Per the germline V gene, CDR1 is SGHRS and CDR2 is YFSETQ. Trimming at V came to 4 bases and at J to 7 bases, leaving 4 bases not matched to a gene. As DNA, the CDR3 is TGCGCCAGCAGCCTGGGACTAGCGGCTGAGCAGTACTTC. Residues: CASSLGLAAEQYF.

This clonotype was seen many times. The rearrangement joins TRBV29-1 to TRBJ1-2; weak D call: TRBD1 (6 bases). CDR3 length: 12 residues. CDR1 SQVTM and CDR2 ANQGSEA come from the germline V gene. V lost 4 bases and J 7 bases, leaving 13 bases between the germline ends. CDR3 nucleotides: TGCAGCGTTGGATCTGGGGGCATTGGCTACACCTTC. Translated, it gives CSVGSGGIGYTF.

The sample holds a few counts of this clonotype. DNA for the CDR3: TGTGCCAGCAGCTTATATGGTAGCGGGGGGCCCGGGGAGACCCAGTACTTC. Protein product: CASSLYGSGGPGETQYF. V is TRBV7-8 and J is TRBJ2-5; 10 bases fit TRBD2. V trimming: 2 bases; J trimming: 5 bases; junction bases outside the gene matches: 11. Germline loops: CDR1 SGHVS, CDR2 FQNEAQ. The CDR3 spans 17 residues. Full variable domain (rest looked up from reference TRBV7-8 and TRBJ2-5): GAGVSQSPRYKVAKRGQDVALRCDPISGHVSLFWYQQALGQGPEFLTYFQNEAQLDKSGLPSDRFFAERPEGSVSTLKIQRTQQEDSAVYLCASSLYGSGGPGETQYFGPGTRLLVL.

This clonotype showed up many times. CDR3 DNA: TGTGCCAGCAGCTCTGGCCTGCCCTACGAGCAGTACTTC. It yields the protein CASSSGLPYEQYF. This chain joins TRBV5-6 and TRBJ2-7, with D hard to call. Trimming removed 3 bases from V and 2 bases from J, with 9 bases in between. The CDR3 totals 13 residues. The germline CDR1 and CDR2 sequences are SGHDT and YYEEEE.